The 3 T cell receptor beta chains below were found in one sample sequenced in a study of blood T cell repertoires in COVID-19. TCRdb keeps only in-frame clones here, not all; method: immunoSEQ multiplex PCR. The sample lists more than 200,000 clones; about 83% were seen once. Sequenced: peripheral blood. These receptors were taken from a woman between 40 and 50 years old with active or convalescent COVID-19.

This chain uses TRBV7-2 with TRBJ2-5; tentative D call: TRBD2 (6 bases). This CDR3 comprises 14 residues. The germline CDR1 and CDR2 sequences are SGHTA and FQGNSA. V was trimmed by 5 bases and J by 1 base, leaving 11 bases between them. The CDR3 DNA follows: TGTGCCAGCAGCCCTGGGGACTTCCAAGAGACCCAGTACTTC. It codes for CASSPGDFQETQYF.

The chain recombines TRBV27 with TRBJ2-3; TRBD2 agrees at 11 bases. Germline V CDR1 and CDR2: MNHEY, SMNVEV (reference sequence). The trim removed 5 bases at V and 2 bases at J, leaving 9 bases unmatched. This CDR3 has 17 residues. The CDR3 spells CASSAGLAGGYTDTQYF. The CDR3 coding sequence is TGTGCCAGCAGTGCCGGGCTAGCGGGGGGTTACACAGATACGCAGTATTTT.

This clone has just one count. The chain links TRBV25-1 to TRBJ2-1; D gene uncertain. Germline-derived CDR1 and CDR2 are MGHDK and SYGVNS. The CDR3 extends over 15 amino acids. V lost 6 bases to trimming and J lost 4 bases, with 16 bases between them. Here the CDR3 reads CASRSTKATYNEQFF. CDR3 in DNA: TGTGCCAGCAGGTCCACCAAAGCGACTTACAATGAGCAGTTCTTC. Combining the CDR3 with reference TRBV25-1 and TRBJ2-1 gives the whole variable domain EADIYQTPRYLVIGTGKKITLECSQTMGHDKMYWYQQDPGMELHLIHYSYGVNSTEKGDLSSESTVSRIRTEHFPLTLESARPSHTSQYLCASRSTKATYNEQFFGPGTRLTVL.